The next 9 T cell receptor beta chains were all read from a single sample in a study of T cells expressing NK-cell markers. TCRdb re-called the 5' RACE reads, yielding one record per CDR3 amino acid sequence without DNA. The sample has about 410,000 distinct CDR3 sequences. Sample: blood T cells: a sorted CD56 or NKG2C T cell subset, CD4+ or CD8+ T cells, or bulk PBMC T cells (not recorded which). These TCRs come from a woman aged 45-60 years in good health.

The chain links TRBV5-1 to TRBJ1-5. This CDR3 is 15 amino acids long. Germline lookup yields CDR1 SGHRS and CDR2 YFSETQ. The CDR3 sequence is CASSLDGDSGQPQHF.

The chain couples TRBV5-6 to TRBJ2-2. Germline V gives CDR1 SGHDT, CDR2 YYEEEE. This CDR3 region has 12 residues. CDR3 sequence reads: CASTTWGGELFF.

The CDR3 spells CASSIGFQLEQFF. The chain joins TRBV19 to TRBJ2-1. The CDR3 is made up of 13 amino acids. Germline V gene sequence: CDR1 LNHDA, CDR2 SQIVND (reference sequence).

The chain has TRBV27 and TRBJ2-2; TCRdb gives TRBD1 as the D gene, but with no DNA this cannot be confirmed. This CDR3 has 15 residues. The V gene's germline CDR1 is MNHEY and CDR2 SMNVEV (reference sequence). CDR3: CASSSRDREPGELFF.

The chain links TRBV29-1 to TRBJ2-7. CDR3 size: 13 residues. From germline, CDR1 is SQVTM and CDR2 ANQGSEA. CDR3 region: CSVDSVEDYEQYF.

The chain employs TRBV12-3 or TRBV12-4 and TRBJ2-1. CDR3 length: 12 amino acids. CDR3 in amino acids: CASSSTANEQFF.

The chain is built from TRBV24-1 and TRBJ2-1; TCRdb's D gene call, TRBD2, goes unchecked for lack of DNA. Germline V gives CDR1 KGHDR, CDR2 SFDVKD. CDR3 length: 16 residues. The CDR3 spells CATSDPPGLGTNEQFF.

This CDR3 reads CATSDFRQVEQFF. The chain carries TRBV24-1 and TRBJ2-1. The CDR3 extends over 13 amino acids. Germline values: CDR1 KGHDR, CDR2 SFDVKD.

This sequence joins TRBV27 and TRBJ2-4; as DNA is missing, the TRBD1 call by TCRdb cannot be tested. In germline, CDR1 is MNHEY, CDR2 SMNVEV (reference sequence). The CDR3 has 17 residues. This chain's CDR3 is CAKTPTRRGKTKNIQYF.